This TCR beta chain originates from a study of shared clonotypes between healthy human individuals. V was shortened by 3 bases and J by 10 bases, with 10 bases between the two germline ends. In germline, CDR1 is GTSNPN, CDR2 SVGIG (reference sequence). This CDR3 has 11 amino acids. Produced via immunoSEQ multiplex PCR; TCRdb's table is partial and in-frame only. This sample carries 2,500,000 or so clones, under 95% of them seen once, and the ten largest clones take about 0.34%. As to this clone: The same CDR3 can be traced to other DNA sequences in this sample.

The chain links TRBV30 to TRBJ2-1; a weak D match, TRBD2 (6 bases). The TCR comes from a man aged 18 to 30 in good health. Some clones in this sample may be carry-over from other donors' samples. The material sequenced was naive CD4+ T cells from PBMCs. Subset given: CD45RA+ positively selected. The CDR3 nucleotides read TGTGCCTGGAGACGGGGGAACGAGCAGTTCTTC. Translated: CAWRRGNEQFF.